The text below deals with one T cell receptor (beta chain). The antigen is undetermined. The protocol was immunoSEQ multiplex PCR, while the TCRdb copy is restricted to in-frame clones and leaves out a portion. This table holds more than 25,000 clones, 74% found once. This sample is part of a study of OX40 agonist ivuxolimab in advanced cancers. The wider study: Ivuxolimab, an agonistic anti-OX40 (CD134) antibody, was given to patients.

General study results and limits: Clonal expansion was among the lowest in partial responders at 0.1-3.0 mg/kg, especially CD8+.

CDR3 length equals 13 residues. From germline, CDR1 is SQVTM and CDR2 ANQGSEA. Trimming at V came to 7 bases and at J to 6 bases, leaving 7 bases not matched to a gene. This chain joins TRBV29-1 and TRBJ2-1, with 9 nucleotides matching TRBD1. This TCR came from an adult with an advanced solid tumor such as melanoma, head and neck, liver or kidney cancer. The sample here was CD4+ or CD8+ T cells sorted from blood, taken in a trial of the OX40 agonist ivuxolimab. The DNA of the CDR3 is TGCAGCGCCGGGACAGGGCCCCCCAATGAGCAGTTCTTC. Translated, it gives CSAGTGPPNEQFF.